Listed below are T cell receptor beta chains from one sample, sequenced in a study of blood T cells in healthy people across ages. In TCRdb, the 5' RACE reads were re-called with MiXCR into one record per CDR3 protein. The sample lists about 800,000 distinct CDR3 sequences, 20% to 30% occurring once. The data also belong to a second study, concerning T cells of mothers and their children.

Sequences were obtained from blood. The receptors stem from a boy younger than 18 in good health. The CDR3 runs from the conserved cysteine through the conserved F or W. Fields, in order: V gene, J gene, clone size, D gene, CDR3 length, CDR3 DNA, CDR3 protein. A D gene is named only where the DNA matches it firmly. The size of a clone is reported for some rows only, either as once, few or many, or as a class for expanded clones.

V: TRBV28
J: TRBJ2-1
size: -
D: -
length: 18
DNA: TGTGCCAGCAGTTTGTCCCGTTACGGGGTAAGCTCCTACAATGAGCAGTTCTTC
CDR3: CASSLSRYGVSSYNEQFF

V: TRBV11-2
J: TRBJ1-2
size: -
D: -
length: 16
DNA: TGTGCCAGCAGCTTAGACCGGGGCAGCTCTGCTATGGGTAGCACCTTC
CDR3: CASSLDRGSSAMGSTF

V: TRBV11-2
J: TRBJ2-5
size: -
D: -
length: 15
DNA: TGTGCCAGCAGCTTAGAGGGCAGGGGCCGAATGACCCAGTACTTC
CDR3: CASSLEGRGRMTQYF

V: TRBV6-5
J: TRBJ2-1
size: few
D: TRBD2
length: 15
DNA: TGTGCCAGCAGTTATGGGCTAGCGGTGCACAATGAGCAGTTCTTC
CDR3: CASSYGLAVHNEQFF

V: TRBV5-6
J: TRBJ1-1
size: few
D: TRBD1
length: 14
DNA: TGTGCCAGCAGCGGGGACAGGGAGAACACTGAAGCTTTCTTT
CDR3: CASSGDRENTEAFF

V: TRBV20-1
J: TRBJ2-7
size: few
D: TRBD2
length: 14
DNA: TGCAGTGCTCCGACTAGCGGGGGTTCCTACGAGCAGTACTTC
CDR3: CSAPTSGGSYEQYF

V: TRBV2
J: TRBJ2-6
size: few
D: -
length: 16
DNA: TGTGCCAGCGATCCGGAGGCTCGCGTTGGGGCCAACGTCCTGACTTTC
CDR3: CASDPEARVGANVLTF

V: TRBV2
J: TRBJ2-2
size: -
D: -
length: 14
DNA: TGTGCCAGCAGTGACCTACAGAACACCGGGGAGCTGTTTTTT
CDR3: CASSDLQNTGELFF

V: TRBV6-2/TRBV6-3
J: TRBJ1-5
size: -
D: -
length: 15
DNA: TGTGCCAGCAGTTACTCGACCTATAGCAATCAGCCCCAGCATTTT
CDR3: CASSYSTYSNQPQHF

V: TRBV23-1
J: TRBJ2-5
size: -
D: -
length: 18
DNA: TGCGCCAGCAGAATCGGAACCCGCAGGGGGGGCAATCAAGAGACCCAGTACTTC
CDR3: CASRIGTRRGGNQETQYF

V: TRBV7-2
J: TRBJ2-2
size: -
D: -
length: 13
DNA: TGTGCCAGCAGCTTTGAGTACACCGGGGAGCTGTTTTTT
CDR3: CASSFEYTGELFF

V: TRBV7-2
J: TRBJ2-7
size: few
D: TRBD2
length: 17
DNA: TGTGCCAGCAGCCTCTCCAATAGCGGGCGGGCCACCTACGAGCAGTACTTC
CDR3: CASSLSNSGRATYEQYF

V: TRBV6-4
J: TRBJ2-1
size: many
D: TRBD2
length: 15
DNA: TGTGCCAGCAGTGTTACTAGCGGGAGTTACAATGAGCAGTTCTTC
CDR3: CASSVTSGSYNEQFF

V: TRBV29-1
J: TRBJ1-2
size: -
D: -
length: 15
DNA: TGCAGCGTTGAAGTCCAAACGAGACGGCGCTATGGCTACACCTTC
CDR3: CSVEVQTRRRYGYTF

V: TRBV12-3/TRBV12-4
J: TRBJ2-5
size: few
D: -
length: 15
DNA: TGTGCCAGCAGTCCACTCGAGGGGGGACAAGAGACCCAGTACTTC
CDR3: CASSPLEGGQETQYF

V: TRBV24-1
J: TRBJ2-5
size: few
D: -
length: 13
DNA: TGTGCCACCAGTGATCAACTACAAGAGACCCAGTACTTC
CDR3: CATSDQLQETQYF

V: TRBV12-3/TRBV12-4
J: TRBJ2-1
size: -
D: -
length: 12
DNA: TGTGCCAGCAGTCCCCTCAACAATGAGCAGTTCTTC
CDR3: CASSPLNNEQFF

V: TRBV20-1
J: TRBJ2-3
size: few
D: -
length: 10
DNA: TGCAGTGCCACGACAGATACGCAGTATTTT
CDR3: CSATTDTQYF

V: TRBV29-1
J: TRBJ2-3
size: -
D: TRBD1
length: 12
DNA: TGCAGCGGGACAGGGGCCACAGATACGCAGTATTTT
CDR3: CSGTGATDTQYF

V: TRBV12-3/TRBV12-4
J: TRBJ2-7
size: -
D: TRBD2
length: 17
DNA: TGTGCCAGCAGTTTGTTAGCGGGAGGCCCTCTGGGAGACGAGCAGTACTTC
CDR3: CASSLLAGGPLGDEQYF

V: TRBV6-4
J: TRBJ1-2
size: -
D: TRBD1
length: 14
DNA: TGTGCCAGCAGTCGGGACAGATCTAACTATGGCTACACCTTC
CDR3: CASSRDRSNYGYTF

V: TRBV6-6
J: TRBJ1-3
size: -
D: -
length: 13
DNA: TGTGCCAGCTTGATCCGGGGTGGAAACACCATATATTTT
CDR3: CASLIRGGNTIYF

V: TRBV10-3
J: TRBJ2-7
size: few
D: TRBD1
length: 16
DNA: TGTGCCATCAGTGGGGGTAATCAGGGACAGCCCTACGAGCAGTACTTC
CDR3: CAISGGNQGQPYEQYF

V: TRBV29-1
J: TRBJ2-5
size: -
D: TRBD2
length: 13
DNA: TGCAGCGTGGGGACTAGCGGGACGAAGACCCAGTACTTC
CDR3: CSVGTSGTKTQYF

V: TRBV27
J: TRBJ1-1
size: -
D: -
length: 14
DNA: TGTGCCAGCAGTTTTCAGGGGTCGGGGACTGAAGCTTTCTTT
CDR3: CASSFQGSGTEAFF

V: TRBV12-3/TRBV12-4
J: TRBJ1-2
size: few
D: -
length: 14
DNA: TGTGCCAGCAGTCTGGAACAGCTGATCTATGGCTACACCTTC
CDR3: CASSLEQLIYGYTF

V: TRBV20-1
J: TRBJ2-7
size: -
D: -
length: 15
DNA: TGCAGTGCTAGAGCCACAGCGGCTTCGCAAGACGAGCAGTACTTC
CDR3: CSARATAASQDEQYF

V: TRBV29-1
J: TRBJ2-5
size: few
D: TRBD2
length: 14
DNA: TGCAGCGTTGAAGCCCGGACTAGTTATGAGACCCAGTACTTC
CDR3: CSVEARTSYETQYF

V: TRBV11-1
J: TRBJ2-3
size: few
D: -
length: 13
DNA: TGTGCCAGCAACCCGATCCCCACAGATACGCAGTATTTT
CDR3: CASNPIPTDTQYF

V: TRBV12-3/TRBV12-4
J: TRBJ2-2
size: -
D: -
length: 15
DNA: TGTGCCAGCAGTTTAGGCCAACTTCTCACCGGGGAGCTGTTTTTT
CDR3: CASSLGQLLTGELFF

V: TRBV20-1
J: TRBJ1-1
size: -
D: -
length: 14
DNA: TGCAGTGCTCCAGAGGGGTACATGAACACTGAAGCTTTCTTT
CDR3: CSAPEGYMNTEAFF

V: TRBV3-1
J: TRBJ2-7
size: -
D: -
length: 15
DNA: TGTGCCAGCAGCCAAGAGGAGGCAAGAAGGGCCGAGCAGTACTTC
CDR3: CASSQEEARRAEQYF

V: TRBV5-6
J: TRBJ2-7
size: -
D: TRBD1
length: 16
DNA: TGTGCCAGCAGCTTCGGGGGCAGGGGGCACTCCTACGAGCAGTACTTC
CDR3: CASSFGGRGHSYEQYF

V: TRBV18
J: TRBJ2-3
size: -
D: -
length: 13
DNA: TGTGCCAGCTCACCAACTGAGGTAGATACGCAGTATTTT
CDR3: CASSPTEVDTQYF

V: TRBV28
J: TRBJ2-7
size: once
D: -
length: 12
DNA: TGTGCCAGCAGCCTCGACACCAACGAGCAGTACTTC
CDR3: CASSLDTNEQYF

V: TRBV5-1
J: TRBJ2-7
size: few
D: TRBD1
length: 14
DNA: TGCGCCAGCCATCACCCGACAGGGGCACGGGAGCAGTACTTC
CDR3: CASHHPTGAREQYF

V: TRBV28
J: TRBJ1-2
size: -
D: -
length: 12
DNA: TGTGCCAGCAGTTCGGGGGGTGGTGGCTACACCTTC
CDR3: CASSSGGGGYTF

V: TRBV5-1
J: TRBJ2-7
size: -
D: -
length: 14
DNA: TGCGCCAGCGCGGAACCCGGGGACAACTACGAGCAGTACTTC
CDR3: CASAEPGDNYEQYF

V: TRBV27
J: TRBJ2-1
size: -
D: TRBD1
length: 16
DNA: TGTGCCAGCTCGGGGGACCCAGGACAGGGTTGGTATGAGCAGTTCTTC
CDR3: CASSGDPGQGWYEQFF

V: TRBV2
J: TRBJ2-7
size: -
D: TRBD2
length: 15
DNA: TGTGCCAGCAGAGGTAATAGCGGGGGGAGCAACGAGCAGTACTTC
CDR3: CASRGNSGGSNEQYF

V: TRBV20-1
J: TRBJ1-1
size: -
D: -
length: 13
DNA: TGCAGTGCTAGAGAGGGAGGTAACACTGAAGCTTTCTTT
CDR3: CSAREGGNTEAFF

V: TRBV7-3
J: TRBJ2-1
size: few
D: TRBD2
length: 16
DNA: TGTGCCAGCAGCTTACTAGCGGGGGGGATCTACAATGAGCAGTTCTTC
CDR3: CASSLLAGGIYNEQFF

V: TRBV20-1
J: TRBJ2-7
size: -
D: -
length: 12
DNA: TGCAGTGCCAGTCTCCGCTCCTACGAGCAGTACTTC
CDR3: CSASLRSYEQYF

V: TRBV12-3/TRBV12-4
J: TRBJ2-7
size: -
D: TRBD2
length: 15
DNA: TGTGCCAGCAGTCGACTAGCGGGGATGAACTACGAGCAGTACTTC
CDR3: CASSRLAGMNYEQYF

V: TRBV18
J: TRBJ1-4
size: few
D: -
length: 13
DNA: TGTGCCACCTCTCCAGACAGAAATGAAAAACTGTTTTTT
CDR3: CATSPDRNEKLFF